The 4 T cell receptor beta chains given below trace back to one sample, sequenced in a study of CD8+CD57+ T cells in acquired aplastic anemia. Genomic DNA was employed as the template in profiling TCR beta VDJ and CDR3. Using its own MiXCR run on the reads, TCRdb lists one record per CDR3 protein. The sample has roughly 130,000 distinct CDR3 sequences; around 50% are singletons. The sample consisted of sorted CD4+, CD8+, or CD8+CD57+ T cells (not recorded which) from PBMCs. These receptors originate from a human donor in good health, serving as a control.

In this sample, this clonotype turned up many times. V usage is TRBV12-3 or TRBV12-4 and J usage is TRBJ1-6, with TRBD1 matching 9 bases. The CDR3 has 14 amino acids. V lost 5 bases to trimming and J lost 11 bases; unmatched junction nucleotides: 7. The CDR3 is CASSPTGGIAPLHF. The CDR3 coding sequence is TGTGCCAGCAGTCCGACAGGGGGAATTGCACCCCTCCACTTT.

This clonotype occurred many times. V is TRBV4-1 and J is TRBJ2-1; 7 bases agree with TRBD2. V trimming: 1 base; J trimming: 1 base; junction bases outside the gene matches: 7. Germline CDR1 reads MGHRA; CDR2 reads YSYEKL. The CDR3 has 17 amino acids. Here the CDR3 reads CASSQVDLGLSYNEQFF. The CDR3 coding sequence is TGCGCCAGCAGCCAAGTTGACCTGGGACTATCCTACAATGAGCAGTTCTTC.

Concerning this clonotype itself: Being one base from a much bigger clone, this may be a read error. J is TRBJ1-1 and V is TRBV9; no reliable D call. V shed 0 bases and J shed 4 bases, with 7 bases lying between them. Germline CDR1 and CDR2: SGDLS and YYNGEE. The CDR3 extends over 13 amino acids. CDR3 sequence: CASSVGMSTEAFF. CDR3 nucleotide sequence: TGTGCCAGCAGCGTAGGCATGAGCACTGAAGCTTTCTTT.

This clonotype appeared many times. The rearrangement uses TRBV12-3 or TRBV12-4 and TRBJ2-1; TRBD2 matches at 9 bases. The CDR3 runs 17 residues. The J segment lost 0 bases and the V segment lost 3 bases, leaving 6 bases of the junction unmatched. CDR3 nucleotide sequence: TGTGCCAGCAGTTTGGTTAGCGGGGGCTTCTCCTACAATGAGCAGTTCTTC. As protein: CASSLVSGGFSYNEQFF.